The source of this T cell receptor (beta chain) is a study of post-analysis software for immune sequencing data. Study-wide background: Disease courses included relapsing-remitting, secondary progressive and progressive-relapsing multiple sclerosis.

On this clonotype: What it binds is unknown.

Tagging with unique molecular identifiers was a feature of the TCR beta cDNA libraries. Via MiXCR, TCRdb re-called the PCR reads, giving one row per CDR3 protein. Found here are roughly 800,000 distinct CDR3 sequences, approximately 50% of them singletons; the top ten hold roughly 4.4%. Broader study findings: Relative to controls, patients with multiple sclerosis showed significantly lower normalized Chao1 diversity. Analysis by F measure revealed that same-batch samples clustered strongly together. There were a few TRBV segments more frequent in patients than controls, and TRBV5-6, TRBV5-1 and TRBV20-1 were among them.

Germline V lookup: CDR1 SQVTM, CDR2 ANQGSEA. V was clipped by 5 bases and J by 1 base, with 8 bases between them. CDR3 length equals 13 residues. This TCR derives from a girl under 18 with multiple sclerosis. The sequenced sample consisted of blood. The chain joins TRBV29-1 to TRBJ2-2, with D unclear. CDR3: CSVSTENTGELFF. DNA for the CDR3: TGCAGCGTTTCTACGGAGAACACCGGGGAGCTGTTTTTT.